The clone carrying this T cell receptor (beta chain) has just a few counts. Its antigen is not known. PCR used 60 Vbeta primers and 13 Jbeta primers. Assay: immunoSEQ multiplex PCR; the TCRdb copy retains only in-frame clones and omits some. This sample yields about 200,000 clones, of which 82% are seen a single time; 0.098% belongs to the top ten. The sample comes from a study of cytomegalovirus exposure and HLA in healthy donors. Findings of the study overall: In a later analysis, donors in an Asian-associated ancestry cluster reportedly had fewer N-insertions in productive TCRs than the cohort mean.

V lost 6 bases to trimming and J lost 0 bases, with 16 bases between them. This CDR3 has 16 amino acids. Germline V gene lookup returns CDR1 SNHLY and CDR2 FYNNEI. The origin of this receptor is a boy younger than 10 in good health and CMV-seronegative. The sequencing sample was made of PBMCs. This sequence joins TRBV2 and TRBJ2-3, with D possibly TRBD2 on 6 matching bases. The CDR3 sequence is CASSVPFGTSTDTQYF. CDR3 coding DNA: TGTGCCAGCAGCGTACCCTTCGGGACTAGCACAGATACGCAGTATTTT.